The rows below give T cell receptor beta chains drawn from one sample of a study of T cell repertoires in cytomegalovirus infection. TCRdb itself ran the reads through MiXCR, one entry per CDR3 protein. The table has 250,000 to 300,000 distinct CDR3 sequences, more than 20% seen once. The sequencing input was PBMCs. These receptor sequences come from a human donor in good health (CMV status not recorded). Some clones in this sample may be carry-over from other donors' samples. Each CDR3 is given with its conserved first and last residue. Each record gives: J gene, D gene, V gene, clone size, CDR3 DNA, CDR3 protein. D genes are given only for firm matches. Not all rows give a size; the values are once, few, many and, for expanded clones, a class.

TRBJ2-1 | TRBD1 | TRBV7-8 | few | TGTGCCAGCAGCTCAGTGGCAGGACAGGGGTTCTTC | CASSSVAGQGFF
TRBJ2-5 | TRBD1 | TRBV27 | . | TGTGCCAGCAGTTTACGGGACAGACAAGAGACCCAGTACTTC | CASSLRDRQETQYF
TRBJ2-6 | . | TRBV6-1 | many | TGTGCCAGCGGTGGGCAGGGGAGCTCTGGGGCCAACGTCCTGACTTTC | CASGGQGSSGANVLTF
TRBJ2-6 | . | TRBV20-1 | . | TGCAGTGCTAGAGATTTTCGGGACTCTGGGGCCAACGTCCTGACTTTC | CSARDFRDSGANVLTF
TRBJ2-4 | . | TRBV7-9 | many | TGTGCCAGCAGCCCTCTCGTCTCAACCGAAAACATTCAGTACTTC | CASSPLVSTENIQYF
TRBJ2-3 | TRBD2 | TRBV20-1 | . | TGCAGTGCTACCTCCGGAGCGGGGGGAGGAGATACGCAGTATTTT | CSATSGAGGGDTQYF
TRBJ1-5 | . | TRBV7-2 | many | TGTGCCAGCAGCCTTGGACAGAGTAGCAATCAGCCCCAGCATTTT | CASSLGQSSNQPQHF
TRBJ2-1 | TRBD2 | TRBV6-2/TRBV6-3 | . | TGTGCCAGCCTAGGACTAGCTTGGGACAATGAGCAGTTCTTC | CASLGLAWDNEQFF
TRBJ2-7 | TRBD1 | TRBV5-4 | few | TGTGCCAGCAGCTACGACAGGGGCGCCTCCTACGAGCAGTACTTC | CASSYDRGASYEQYF
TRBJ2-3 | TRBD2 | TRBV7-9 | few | TGTGCCAGCAGCTTACGGGGGGACACAGATACGCAGTATTTT | CASSLRGDTDTQYF
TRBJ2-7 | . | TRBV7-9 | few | TGTGCCAGCAGCTTAGCGAGGACAGCCGACGAGCAGTACTTC | CASSLARTADEQYF
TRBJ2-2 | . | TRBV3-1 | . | TGTGCCAGCAGCAAGGGGGTACCCTCGAACACCGGGGAGCTGTTTTTT | CASSKGVPSNTGELFF
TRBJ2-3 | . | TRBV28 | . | TGTGCCAGCCGCAACCAGGGCGTCTATTCGGATACGCAGTATTTT | CASRNQGVYSDTQYF
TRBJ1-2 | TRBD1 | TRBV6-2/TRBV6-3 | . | TGTGCCAGCAGTACTAACCGGGACAGGGCGTTGCGTGGCTACACCTTC | CASSTNRDRALRGYTF
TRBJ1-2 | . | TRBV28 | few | TGTGCCAGCAGTTTAAGGACTGGTGGCTACACCTTC | CASSLRTGGYTF
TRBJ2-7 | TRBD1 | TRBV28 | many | TGTGCCAGCTTAACACACAGGGGCGCCTACGAGCAGTACTTC | CASLTHRGAYEQYF
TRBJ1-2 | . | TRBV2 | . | TGTGCCAGCAGGGCTGACTATGGCTACACCTTC | CASRADYGYTF
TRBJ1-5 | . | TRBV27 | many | TGTGCCAGCAGTTTAACAGGGTTTCAGCCCCAGCATTTT | CASSLTGFQPQHF
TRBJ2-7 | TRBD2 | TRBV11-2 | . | TGTGCCAGCAGCCTCTTGGGGGAGGGATACGAGCAGTACTTC | CASSLLGEGYEQYF
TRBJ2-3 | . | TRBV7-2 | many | TGTGCCAGCAGCCGTAGCGCCAGCACAGATACGCAGTATTTT | CASSRSASTDTQYF
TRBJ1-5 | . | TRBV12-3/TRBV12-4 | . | TGTGCCAGCAGTTTCGGGGCAAAACAGCCCCAGCATTTT | CASSFGAKQPQHF
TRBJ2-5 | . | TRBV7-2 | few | TGTGCCAGCAGCTTAGGAGATAGGCAGGGTGAGACCCAGTACTTC | CASSLGDRQGETQYF
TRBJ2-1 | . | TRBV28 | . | TGTGCCAGCAGTTTTATGGGAGTTGAGCAGTTCTTC | CASSFMGVEQFF
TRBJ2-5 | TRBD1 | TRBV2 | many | TGTGCCAGCAGCTCGCCGGGACAGGGGGTACAGACCCAGTACTTC | CASSSPGQGVQTQYF
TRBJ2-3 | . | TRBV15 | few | TGTGCCACCGGTTCGGAGGGGAGAACAGATACGCAGTATTTT | CATGSEGRTDTQYF
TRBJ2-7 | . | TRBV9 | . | TGTGCCAGCAGCGTAGAGGGGTTCAACGAGCAGTACTTC | CASSVEGFNEQYF
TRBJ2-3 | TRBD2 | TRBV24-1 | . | TGTGCCACCAGTGACCCCGGGACTAGCGGTGTTACGCAGTATTTT | CATSDPGTSGVTQYF
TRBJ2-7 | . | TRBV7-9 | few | TGTGCCAGCAGCTTAGACACATCCTACGAGCAGTACTTC | CASSLDTSYEQYF
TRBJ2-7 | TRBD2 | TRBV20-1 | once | TGCAGTGCTAGTCCGGCCAGCGGGGGCTCCTACGAGCAGTACTTC | CSASPASGGSYEQYF
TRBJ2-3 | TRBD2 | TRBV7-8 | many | TGTGCCAGCAGCTTAGTTGATAGCGGGAGGGCAGATACGCAGTATTTT | CASSLVDSGRADTQYF
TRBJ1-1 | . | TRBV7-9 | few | TGTGCCAGCAGCTTAGGGATGGTCGGGAACACTGAAGCTTTCTTT | CASSLGMVGNTEAFF
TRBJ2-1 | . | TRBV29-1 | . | TGCAGCGTTGGCAGGACCAATGAGCAGTTCTTC | CSVGRTNEQFF
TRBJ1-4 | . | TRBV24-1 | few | TGTGCCACCAGTGATAACGAAAAACTGTTTTTT | CATSDNEKLFF
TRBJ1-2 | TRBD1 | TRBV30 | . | TGTGCCTGGACGGGACAGACACTTTATGGCTACACCTTC | CAWTGQTLYGYTF
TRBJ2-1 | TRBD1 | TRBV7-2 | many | TGTGCCAGCAGCAACAGGGGGTACAATGAGCAGTTCTTC | CASSNRGYNEQFF
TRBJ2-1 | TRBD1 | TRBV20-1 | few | TGCAGTGCGGACAGGGAGGTCAATGAGCAGTTCTTC | CSADREVNEQFF
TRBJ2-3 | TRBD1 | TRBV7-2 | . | TGTGCCAGCAGCTTAGGAGTAACAGGGGGCATAGATACGCAGTATTTT | CASSLGVTGGIDTQYF
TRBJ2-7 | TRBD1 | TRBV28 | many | TGTGCCAGCAGTCCACCGACAGGGCTCTCCTACGAGCAGTACTTC | CASSPPTGLSYEQYF
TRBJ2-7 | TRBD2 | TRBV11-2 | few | TGTGCCAGCAGCTTAAATCGGGGTGGGAGGGCCCTCGGCGAGCAGTACTTC | CASSLNRGGRALGEQYF
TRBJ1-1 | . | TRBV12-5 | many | TGTGCTAGTGGTTCTTCTTACAGCCAGCGGGTCGAGAACACTGAAGCTTTCTTT | CASGSSYSQRVENTEAFF
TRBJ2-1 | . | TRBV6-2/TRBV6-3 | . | TGTGCCAGCCGTCCGGGGGGACAAGGCCCTATCAATGAGCAGTTCTTC | CASRPGGQGPINEQFF
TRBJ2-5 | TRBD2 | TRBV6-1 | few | TGTGCCAGCATCGGGCTAGCGGGGAGCGGGGAAGAGACCCAGTACTTC | CASIGLAGSGEETQYF
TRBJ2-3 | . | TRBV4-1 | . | TGCGCCAGCAGCCAAGTCTGGGAAGATACGCAGTATTTT | CASSQVWEDTQYF
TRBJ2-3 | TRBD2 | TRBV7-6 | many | TGTGCCAGCAGGGCTAGCGGGGCGAACACAGATACGCAGTATTTT | CASRASGANTDTQYF
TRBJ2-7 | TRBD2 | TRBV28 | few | TGTGCCAGCAGTTCCCCGGGAGGTAGCGGGAGAGACGAGCAGTACTTC | CASSSPGGSGRDEQYF
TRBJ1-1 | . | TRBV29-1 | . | TGCAGCGTTGAAGACAGGACGGCGAACACTGAAGCTTTCTTT | CSVEDRTANTEAFF
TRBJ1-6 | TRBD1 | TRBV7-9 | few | TGTGCCAGCAGCTTCGGACAGGCGAATTCACCCCTCCACTTT | CASSFGQANSPLHF
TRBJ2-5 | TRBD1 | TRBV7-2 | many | TGTGCCAGCAGCTTTAATAAGGGGGCAGGCGAGACCCAGTACTTC | CASSFNKGAGETQYF
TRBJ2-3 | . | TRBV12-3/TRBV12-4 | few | TGTGCCGATCAGGGTTACACAGATACGCAGTATTTT | CADQGYTDTQYF
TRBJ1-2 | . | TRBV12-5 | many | TGTGCTAGTGGTTTGTACGAGGGTACGGGCTACACCTTC | CASGLYEGTGYTF
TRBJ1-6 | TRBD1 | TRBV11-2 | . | TGTGCCAGCAGCCTAGGGGACAGGGTTGATTCACCCCTCCACTTT | CASSLGDRVDSPLHF
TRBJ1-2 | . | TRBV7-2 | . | TGTGCCAGCAGCTTAGGGTTTCGAGGCTACACCTTC | CASSLGFRGYTF
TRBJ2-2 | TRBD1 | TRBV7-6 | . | TGTGCCAGCAGCTCGACAGGGGCGGTCGGGGAGCTGTTTTTT | CASSSTGAVGELFF
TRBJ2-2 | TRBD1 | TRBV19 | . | TGTGCCAGTAGGATGGACAGGTTGAGTACCGGGGAGCTGTTTTTT | CASRMDRLSTGELFF
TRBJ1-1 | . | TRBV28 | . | TGTGCCAGCAGTTTAGCGAGGTATGAAGCTTTCTTT | CASSLARYEAFF
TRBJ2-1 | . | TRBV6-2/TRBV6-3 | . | TGTGCCAGCAGTTACTTCGTCGGCCGGGACCTAGAGCATGAGCAGTTCTTC | CASSYFVGRDLEHEQFF
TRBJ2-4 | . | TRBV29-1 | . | TGCAGCGTTGCGGCCAAAAACATTCAGTACTTC | CSVAAKNIQYF
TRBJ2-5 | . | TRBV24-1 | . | TGTGCCACCAGTGGCCCGGTTGAAGAGACCCAGTACTTC | CATSGPVEETQYF
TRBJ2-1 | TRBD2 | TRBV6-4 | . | TGTGCCAGCAGTGCCCCGACTAGCGGAATTGAGCAGTTCTTC | CASSAPTSGIEQFF